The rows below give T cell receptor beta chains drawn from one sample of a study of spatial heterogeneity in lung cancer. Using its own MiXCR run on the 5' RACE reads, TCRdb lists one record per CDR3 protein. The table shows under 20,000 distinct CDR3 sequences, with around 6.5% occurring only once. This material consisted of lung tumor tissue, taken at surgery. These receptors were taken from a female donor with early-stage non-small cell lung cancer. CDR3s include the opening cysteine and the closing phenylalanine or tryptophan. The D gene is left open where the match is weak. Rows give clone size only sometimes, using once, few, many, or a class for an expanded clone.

CASSLDGQGLYGYTF	TGCGCCAGCAGCTTGGATGGGCAGGGTCTCTATGGCTACACCTTC	-	TRBJ1-2	15	TRBV5-1	many
CASSSDNTDTQYF	TGTGCCAGCAGTTCGGACAACACAGATACGCAGTATTTT	-	TRBJ2-3	13	TRBV28	many
CASSTGPRADEQYF	TGTGCCAGCAGTACGGGACCAAGGGCAGACGAGCAGTACTTC	-	TRBJ2-7	14	TRBV6-6	-
CSARPPLVTGEQYF	TGCAGTGCTAGACCCCCACTAGTAACCGGCGAGCAGTACTTC	-	TRBJ2-7	14	TRBV20-1	many
CASSQAQVSGEKLFF	TGTGCCAGCAGCCAGGCACAGGTATCGGGGGAAAAACTGTTTTTT	-	TRBJ1-4	15	TRBV6-5	-
CASSSGLAGVNEQFF	TGCGCCAGCAGCTCGGGACTAGCGGGGGTCAATGAGCAGTTCTTC	TRBD2	TRBJ2-1	15	TRBV5-1	medium-sized
CASSLGNYNSPLHF	TGCGCCAGCAGCCTCGGAAACTATAATTCACCCCTCCACTTT	-	TRBJ1-6	14	TRBV5-1	-
CASNPDSGANVLTF	TGTGCCAGCAACCCGGACTCTGGGGCCAACGTCCTGACTTTC	-	TRBJ2-6	14	TRBV2	many
CSASYRTTLYEQYF	TGCAGTGCTAGTTACAGAACGACGCTCTACGAGCAGTACTTC	-	TRBJ2-7	14	TRBV20-1	many
CASSQEGRGWDTEAFF	TGTGCCAGCAGCCAAGAAGGTCGGGGCTGGGACACTGAAGCTTTCTTT	-	TRBJ1-1	16	TRBV3-1	many
CASSQETNTGELFF	TGCGCCAGCAGCCAAGAAACGAACACCGGGGAGCTGTTTTTT	-	TRBJ2-2	14	TRBV4-1	-
CASSYRLPDRATNEKLFF	TGTGCCAGCAGCTACCGCCTCCCGGACAGGGCAACTAATGAAAAACTGTTTTTT	TRBD1	TRBJ1-4	18	TRBV4-2	-
CASSLRRGAIKDTQYF	TGTGCCAGCAGCTTGCGGCGGGGGGCTATTAAGGATACGCAGTATTTT	TRBD2	TRBJ2-3	16	TRBV5-4	many
CASSWKQGNTEAFF	TGTGCCAGCAGCTGGAAACAGGGTAACACTGAAGCTTTCTTT	-	TRBJ1-1	14	TRBV7-2	many
CASSFELDPYNEQFF	TGTGCCAGCAGCTTCGAACTAGACCCCTACAATGAGCAGTTCTTC	-	TRBJ2-1	15	TRBV7-9	many
CASRPSGGTGELFF	TGTGCCAGCAGACCCTCCGGGGGTACCGGGGAGCTGTTTTTT	-	TRBJ2-2	14	TRBV6-2/TRBV6-3	many
CASSLAPPGQGPGELFF	TGTGCCAGCAGTTTAGCTCCCCCCGGACAGGGGCCCGGGGAGCTGTTTTTT	TRBD1	TRBJ2-2	17	TRBV12-3/TRBV12-4	many
CSARGSGYEQYF	TGCAGTGCTAGAGGTTCCGGGTACGAGCAGTACTTC	-	TRBJ2-7	12	TRBV20-1	many
CSAQRSLAFFNSGNTIYF	TGCAGTGCTCAGCGCTCACTAGCCTTCTTTAACTCTGGAAACACCATATATTTT	-	TRBJ1-3	18	TRBV20-1	-